These 29 T cell receptor beta chains share one sample of origin, sequenced in a study of cytomegalovirus exposure and HLA in healthy donors (dated by TCRdb to about 2017). Libraries were built with the immunoSEQ multiplex PCR assay. For the multiplex PCR, a mixture combining 60 forward primers for TCR Vbeta segments and 13 reverse primers for TCR Jbeta segments was used. The table comes from immuneACCESS by way of TCRdb, which keeps in-frame sequences with V and J called. Part of the clones is missing from these tables; in studies checked, under half for an unresolved V gene and the rest for unknown reasons. In this sample's table one finds about 140,000 clones. The top ten clonotypes cover about 2.2% of the sample. Material: PBMCs. These receptors were obtained from a woman between 18 and 29 years old in good health and CMV-seronegative.

The rearrangement joins TRBV6-5 to TRBJ1-2; D perhaps matches TRBD1 (5 bases). Germline assignment: CDR1 MNHEY and CDR2 SVGAGI. Deletions cut 7 bases from V and 4 bases from J, with 16 bases between. The CDR3 sequence is 14 residues long. For the CDR3, the DNA is TGTGCCAGCACCCCTGGAGGGGCCTCCTATGGCTACACCTTC. This gives the protein CASTPGGASYGYTF.

This chain links TRBV7-2 with TRBJ1-1; D not certain. Trimming took off 6 bases at V and 0 bases at J, with 14 bases between the two ends. Germline assignment: CDR1 SGHTA and CDR2 FQGNSA. The CDR3 extends over 15 amino acids. The CDR3, as DNA: TGTGCCAGCAGGCTTACCCCACTGATGAACACTGAAGCTTTCTTT. Translated, it gives CASRLTPLMNTEAFF.

This sequence joins TRBV7-2 and TRBJ2-3; 12 bases are shared with TRBD2. The V gene's germline CDR1 is SGHTA and CDR2 FQGNSA. The CDR3 has 15 residues. V shed 0 bases and J 9 bases; nucleotides not matched to a gene: 4. For the CDR3, the DNA is TGTGCCAGCAGCTTAGCTCAACTAGCGGGAGGCACGCAGTATTTT. Translation: CASSLAQLAGGTQYF.

The gene calls are TRBV6-1 and TRBJ1-5; D ambiguous. CDR3 length: 15 amino acids. Trimming took off 7 bases at V and 1 base at J, with 14 bases between the two ends. Germline V gene lookup returns CDR1 MNHNS and CDR2 SASEGT. The CDR3 spells CASTTTGVSNQPQHF. The CDR3 bases are TGTGCCAGCACTACCACCGGAGTAAGCAATCAGCCCCAGCATTTT.

The chain is built from TRBV28 and TRBJ1-6, with 7 positions matching TRBD1. CDR3 length: 14 amino acids. The V gene's germline CDR1 is MDHEN and CDR2 SYDVKM. With 7 bases clipped from V and 5 bases from J, the junction kept 5 bases outside the gene matches. The CDR3 loop is CASTERGHNSPLHF. CDR3 nucleotide sequence: TGTGCCAGCACGGAGAGGGGGCATAATTCACCCCTCCACTTT.

Here the CDR3 reads CASSYGGALSSYNEQFF. CDR3 in DNA: TGTGCCAGCAGCTACGGAGGGGCGTTAAGCTCCTACAATGAGCAGTTCTTC. The chain employs TRBV9 and TRBJ2-1; D perhaps matches TRBD2 (6 bases). Trimming stripped 4 bases from V and 0 bases from J, with 17 bases between. This CDR3 region has 17 residues. From germline, CDR1 is SGDLS and CDR2 YYNGEE.

J is TRBJ2-3 and V is TRBV18; D is unresolved. The CDR3 runs to 16 residues. Germline CDR1 and CDR2: KGHSH and LQKENI. The V and J ends lost 3 bases and 0 bases respectively, with 13 bases between them. This chain's CDR3 is CASSPPGTTSTDTQYF. The DNA of the CDR3 is TGTGCCAGCTCACCCCCGGGTACTACTAGCACAGATACGCAGTATTTT.

The chain couples TRBV7-9 to TRBJ2-7; the D gene is possibly TRBD2 (7 bases). Trimming removed 2 bases at V and 2 bases at J, with 22 bases between. The germline gives CDR1 SEHNR, CDR2 FQNEAQ (reference sequence). The CDR3 length is 18 residues. CDR3 coding DNA: TGTGCCAGCAGCTTACGGGGTAGGGGGGGGGAGGGCGCCTACGAGCAGTACTTC. Its translation is CASSLRGRGGEGAYEQYF. Combining the CDR3 with reference TRBV7-9 and TRBJ2-7 gives the whole variable domain DTGVSQNPRHKITKRGQNVTFRCDPISEHNRLYWYRQTLGQGPEFLTYFQNEAQLEKSRLLSDRFSAERPKGSFSTLEIQRTEQGDSAMYLCASSLRGRGGEGAYEQYFGPGTRLTVT.

A remark on this clone: The junction does not match germline at one end; this may be a read error. The CDR3 bases are TGTGCCAGCAGTTTAAGTAAGAACACTGAAGCTTTCTTT. As protein: CASSLSKNTEAFF. This rearrangement joins TRBV7-3 to TRBJ1-1; D gene unclear. CDR1 and CDR2 (germline): SGHTA, FQGTGA. The CDR3 covers 13 residues. The entire variable domain, with the rest obtained from reference TRBV7-3 and TRBJ1-1, is as follows: GAGVSQTPSNKVTEKGKYVELRCDPISGHTALYWYRQSLGQGPEFLIYFQGTGAADDSGLPNDRFFAVRPEGSVSTLKIQRTERGDSAVYLCASSLSKNTEAFFGQGTRLTVV.

On this clone itself: Other DNA sequences in this sample translate to the same CDR3. The genes are TRBV6-1 and TRBJ1-1, with 7 positions matching TRBD1. Trimming took 6 bases from V and 10 from J; bases not matched to a gene: 17. The CDR3 loop spans 15 amino acids. CDR1 is MNHNS and CDR2 is SASEGT in the germline V gene. The CDR3 sequence is CASRNRGGVNWPAFF. As DNA, the CDR3 is TGTGCCAGCAGGAACAGGGGTGGGGTCAACTGGCCAGCTTTCTTT.

The rearrangement uses TRBV18 and TRBJ1-5, with D tentatively TRBD1 (6 bases). Trimming left V 2 bases short and J 5 bases short, with 7 bases between. This CDR3 comprises 13 residues. Germline V lookup: CDR1 KGHSH, CDR2 LQKENI. The CDR3 DNA reads as TGTGCCAGCTCACCAGGGGGCGATCAGCCCCAGCATTTT. This codes for CASSPGGDQPQHF.

The rearrangement uses TRBV5-1 and TRBJ1-1; 7 nucleotides align to TRBD1. Germline assignment: CDR1 SGHRS and CDR2 YFSETQ. The trim removed 4 bases at V and 4 bases at J, leaving 13 bases unmatched. The CDR3 loop spans 16 amino acids. CDR3: CASSGQDLRPSTEAFF. CDR3 coding DNA: TGCGCCAGCAGCGGACAGGACCTAAGGCCCTCCACTGAAGCTTTCTTT.

This CDR3 is CASSQEGSPNYGYTF. CDR3 nucleotide sequence: TGCGCCAGCAGCCAGGAGGGGTCCCCTAACTATGGCTACACCTTC. J is TRBJ1-2 and V is TRBV4-1; tentatively, D is TRBD1 (5 bases). Germline CDR1 reads MGHRA; CDR2 reads YSYEKL. The CDR3 sequence is 15 residues long. V lost 3 bases, J lost 0 bases, and 11 bases lay in between.

This chain joins TRBV19 and TRBJ1-4, with D perhaps TRBD1 (5 bases). V lost 9 bases, J lost 7 bases, and 15 bases lay in between. In germline, CDR1 is LNHDA, CDR2 SQIVND (reference sequence). This CDR3 is built from 13 residues. CDR3: CASATVFGEKLFF. CDR3 sequence (DNA): TGTGCCAGCGCGACAGTTTTCGGTGAAAAACTGTTTTTT.

The chain uses TRBV19 and TRBJ1-5; the match to TRBD1 covers 9 bases. The junction had 5 bases not matched to a gene; V was cut back by 6 bases and J by 2 bases. Germline V gene data show CDR1 as LNHDA and CDR2 as SQIVND (reference sequence). This CDR3 region has 15 residues. The CDR3 reads CASRRTGEGNQPQHF. The DNA for the CDR3 is TGTGCCAGTAGAAGGACAGGGGAAGGCAATCAGCCCCAGCATTTT.

For the CDR3, the DNA is TGTGCCAGCACTCCTCAGGGGGGCTGGCAGTTCTTC. Translating it yields CASTPQGGWQFF. The chain is built from TRBV27 and TRBJ2-1, with D possibly being TRBD1 (7 bases). Germline CDR1 reads MNHEY; CDR2 reads SMNVEV (reference sequence). There are 12 residues in the CDR3. V shed 7 bases and J shed 12 bases, with 16 bases lying between them.

The J gene is TRBJ2-7, the V gene TRBV7-9; a possible D gene is TRBD1 (5 bases). CDR3 length: 14 residues. The germline CDR1 and CDR2 sequences are SEHNR and FQNEAQ (reference sequence). The ends were cut back, 1 base at V and 3 bases at J, with 10 bases in the middle. CDR3 DNA sequence: TGTGCCAGCAGCTTAGGGCAGGGCCACTACGAGCAGTACGTC. This gives the protein CASSLGQGHYEQYV.

The chain combines TRBV7-9 with TRBJ1-2, with unresolved D. The V gene's germline CDR1 is SEHNR and CDR2 FQNEAQ (reference sequence). V shed 1 base and J shed 2 bases, with 8 bases lying between them. The CDR3 covers 14 residues. CDR3 DNA: TGTGCCAGCAGCTTAGGGTGGGCCAACTATGGCTACACCTTC. Protein product: CASSLGWANYGYTF.

The chain has TRBV19 and TRBJ2-6; 9 nucleotides align to TRBD1. The CDR3 is made up of 17 amino acids. V lost 7 bases and J lost 3; bases outside the gene matches: 10. Germline loops: CDR1 LNHDA, CDR2 SQIVND (reference sequence). CDR3: CASTVTGGGGGANVLTF. DNA of the CDR3: TGTGCCAGTACAGTAACAGGGGGCGGAGGTGGGGCCAACGTCCTGACTTTC.

The V call is TRBV4-1, the J call TRBJ2-1, with no clear D. Trimming stripped 1 base from V and 1 base from J, with 11 bases between. Germline assignment: CDR1 MGHRA and CDR2 YSYEKL. The CDR3 runs 16 residues. The CDR3, as DNA: TGCGCCAGCAGCCAAGTTGATATCCTATCCTACAATGAGCAGTTCTTC. It yields the protein CASSQVDILSYNEQFF.

This rearrangement joins TRBV7-2 to TRBJ2-4; 9 bases align to TRBD1. V trimming: 4 bases; J trimming: 6 bases; junction bases outside the gene matches: 4. Germline assignment: CDR1 SGHTA and CDR2 FQGNSA. The CDR3 loop spans 14 amino acids. This CDR3 is CASSSDRGVNIQYF. The CDR3 DNA follows: TGTGCCAGCAGCTCGGACAGGGGAGTAAACATTCAGTACTTC.

The chain combines TRBV11-2 with TRBJ2-2, with 10 bases identical to TRBD1. The CDR3 totals 17 residues. V lost 1 base and J lost 9; bases outside the gene matches: 11. Germline values: CDR1 SGHAT, CDR2 FQNNGV. In nucleotides, the CDR3 is TGTGCCAGCAGCTTAGCTGGGACAGGGGATACACCGCGGGAGCTGTTTTTT. It codes for CASSLAGTGDTPRELFF. Based on the CDR3 plus reference TRBV11-2 and TRBJ2-2, the full variable domain is EAGVAQSPRYKIIEKRQSVAFWCNPISGHATLYWYQQILGQGPKLLIQFQNNGVVDDSQLPKDRFSAERLKGVDSTLKIQPAKLEDSAVYLCASSLAGTGDTPRELFFGEGSRLTVL.

The rearrangement links TRBV5-1 to TRBJ1-2, with TRBD1 identical over 11 bases. CDR1 is SGHRS, CDR2 YFSETQ, per germline. CDR3 length: 15 amino acids. Trimming at V came to 0 bases and at J to 3 bases, leaving 1 base not matched to a gene. The CDR3 DNA reads as TGCGCCAGCAGCTTGGCGGGACAGGGGGACTATGGCTACACCTTC. Encoded protein: CASSLAGQGDYGYTF.

The chain is built from TRBV19 and TRBJ2-3; TRBD1 is a possible D gene (6 bases). The CDR3 totals 16 residues. The germline V gene has CDR1 LNHDA and CDR2 SQIVND (reference sequence). V lost 4 bases, J lost 5 bases, and 19 bases lay in between. The CDR3 here is CASSTIPTGTRDTQYF. CDR3 sequence (DNA): TGTGCCAGTAGTACTATACCGACAGGAACCCGAGATACGCAGTATTTT.

The J gene is TRBJ2-3, the V gene TRBV4-3; 9 bases fit TRBD2. CDR1 LGHNA and CDR2 YSLEER come from the germline V gene. This CDR3 is 17 amino acids long. The V gene end was trimmed by 0 bases and the J gene end by 6 bases; junction bases not matched to a gene: 10. CDR3 residues: CASSQDSGREGLDTQYF. CDR3 DNA sequence: TGCGCCAGCAGCCAAGACTCGGGGCGGGAGGGTCTCGATACGCAGTATTTT.

The chain carries TRBV5-4 and TRBJ2-7, with 8 bases matching TRBD1. Germline V gene lookup returns CDR1 SGHNT and CDR2 YYREEE (reference sequence). This CDR3 region has 12 residues. Germline trimming cut 3 bases from V and 6 bases from J; bases unmatched to any gene: 2. This CDR3 reads CASSSQGGEQYF. The CDR3 DNA follows: TGTGCCAGCAGCTCACAGGGGGGCGAGCAGTACTTC.

This chain uses TRBV5-4 with TRBJ2-2; 15 positions match TRBD2. Germline V gene lookup returns CDR1 SGHNT and CDR2 YYREEE (reference sequence). V trimming: 2 bases; J trimming: 4 bases; junction bases outside the gene matches: 3. The CDR3 covers 17 residues. This CDR3 is CASSLPGLAGGTGELFF. Written as DNA, the CDR3 is TGTGCCAGCAGCTTACCGGGACTAGCGGGAGGCACCGGGGAGCTGTTTTTT.

The chain has TRBV25-1 and TRBJ2-3, with D possibly TRBD2 on 7 matching bases. Trimming took off 7 bases at V and 9 bases at J, with 11 bases between the two ends. Germline lookup yields CDR1 MGHDK and CDR2 SYGVNS. This CDR3 contains 11 residues. In nucleotides, the CDR3 is TGTGCCAGCATAGGGAGGGGGACGCAGTATTTT. Its translation: CASIGRGTQYF.

The rearrangement links TRBV4-2 to TRBJ2-7, with 11 bases lining up with TRBD2. Looked up from germline, CDR1 is LGHNA and CDR2 is YNFKEQ. The length of the CDR3 is 13 residues. The J segment lost 12 bases and the V segment lost 2 bases, leaving 6 bases of the junction unmatched. The DNA for the CDR3 is TGTGCCAGCAGCCAACTACTAGCGGGAGAGAGGTACTTC. Its protein is CASSQLLAGERYF.